This record concerns one T cell receptor beta chain sequence. This sample is drawn from a study of T cell changes during pregnancy in multiple sclerosis. Germline V CDR1 and CDR2: SGDLS, YYNGEE. The CDR3 loop spans 14 amino acids. The V gene end was trimmed by 3 bases and the J gene end by 4 bases; junction bases not matched to a gene: 6. Profiling relied on immunoSEQ multiplex PCR, and the TCRdb table lists in-frame clones only, not all of them. This sample carries 72,000 or so clones, about 92% of them seen once, and the ten largest clones take about 2.5%. The sequence was obtained from a female donor with multiple sclerosis, enrolled in a pregnancy study. This chain joins TRBV9 and TRBJ2-7, with 8 nucleotides matching TRBD2. The source material was peripheral blood, sampled in the second trimester of pregnancy. The DNA of the CDR3 is TGTGCCAGCAGCGCCGGGACTAGTGGGTACGAGCAGTACTTC. Amino acids: CASSAGTSGYEQYF.